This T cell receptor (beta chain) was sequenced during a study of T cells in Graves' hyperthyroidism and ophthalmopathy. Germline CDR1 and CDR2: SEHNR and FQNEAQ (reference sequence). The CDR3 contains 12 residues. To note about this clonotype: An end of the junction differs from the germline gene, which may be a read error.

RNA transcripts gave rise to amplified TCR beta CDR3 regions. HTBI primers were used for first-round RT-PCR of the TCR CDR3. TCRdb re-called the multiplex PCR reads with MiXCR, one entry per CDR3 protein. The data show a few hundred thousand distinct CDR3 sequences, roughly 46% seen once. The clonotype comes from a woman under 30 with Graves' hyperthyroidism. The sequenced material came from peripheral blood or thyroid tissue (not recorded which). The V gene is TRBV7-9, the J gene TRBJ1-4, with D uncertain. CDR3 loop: CTSSSNNEKLFF. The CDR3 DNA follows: TGTACCAGCAGCTCCAATAATGAAAAACTGTTTTTT.